This T cell receptor (beta chain) stems from a study of CD4+ T cells in melanoma. This clone came up once. The antigen remains undetermined. Some clones are missing from TCRdb's copy, which holds only in-frame ones; the method was immunoSEQ multiplex PCR. The repertoire includes roughly 110,000 clones, 92% of them detected once, and 2.5% to 3.5% sits in the top ten. General observations from the study: A reported correlation linked neoantigen-specific CD4+ T cells to CD8+, macrophage and B cell function.

Input material: peripheral blood. The TCR comes from a human donor with melanoma.

CDR3 sequence: CASSNLGTQLAKNIQYF. DNA for the CDR3: TGTGCCAGTAGTAACCTCGGGACACAACTAGCCAAAAACATTCAGTACTTC. The chain employs TRBV19 and TRBJ2-4, with D perhaps TRBD1 (6 bases). The CDR3 loop spans 17 amino acids. Trimming removed 4 bases from V and 0 bases from J, with 16 bases in between. CDR1 is LNHDA, CDR2 SQIVND, per germline (reference sequence).